This T cell receptor beta chain was recovered during a study of cytomegalovirus exposure and HLA in healthy donors. Notes on the study in general: A further, later analysis showed that HLA-associated TCR beta chains (compared with equally common others) were more clonally expanded. TCR beta chains numbering roughly 150 were designated cytomegalovirus-associated.

This clone was seen once. Its antigen remains unidentified. This CDR3 region has 15 residues. V was clipped by 6 bases and J by 0 bases; unmatched bases: 5. Germline CDR1 and CDR2: MDHEN and SYDVKM. Both 60 Vbeta primers and 13 Jbeta primers went into the PCR. Assay used: immunoSEQ multiplex PCR; TCRdb lists only in-frame clones, some missing. The data hold about 220,000 clones, with just over 75% observed a single time. The chain employs TRBV28 and TRBJ2-1; 7 bases fit TRBD2. Sequencing input: PBMCs. The TCR was taken from a man aged 18 to 29 in good health and CMV-seronegative. CDR3 amino acids: CASRTGGGSYNEQFF. The CDR3 nucleotides are TGTGCCAGCAGGACCGGCGGGGGCTCCTACAATGAGCAGTTCTTC.